Below, 14 T cell receptor beta chains from the same sample are listed, as sequenced in a study of T-cell reconstitution after alpha-beta-depleted transplantation in children. Library preparation (for TCRbeta) was performed with unique molecular identifiers. Each CDR3 protein is one row after TCRdb ran MiXCR on the PCR reads. Of more than 40,000 distinct CDR3 sequences detected, about a tenth appear once; the ten largest clones hold approximately 30%. Sequencing used PBMCs, mostly from graft donor cells, obtained 60 days after TCRalphabeta/CD19-depleted stem cell transplant. These receptors were obtained from a male patient between 2 and 10 years old who had a stem cell transplant for chronic granulomatous disease, so the T cells may come from the graft donor.

This clonotype was observed at least ten times. The V gene is TRBV20-1, the J gene TRBJ2-2; TRBD1 matches at 7 bases. The CDR3 loop spans 12 amino acids. Germline V gene lookup returns CDR1 DFQATT and CDR2 SNEGSKA (reference sequence). Trimming removed 4 bases from V and 5 bases from J; junction bases left unmatched: 1. In nucleotides, the CDR3 is TGCAGTGCTAACAGGGGTACCGGGGAGCTGTTTTTT. This gives the protein CSANRGTGELFF.

This clonotype was recorded at least ten times. This chain links TRBV20-1 with TRBJ2-1; unclear D gene. Germline-derived CDR1 and CDR2 are DFQATT and SNEGSKA (reference sequence). This CDR3 comprises 16 residues. Trimming took 1 base from V and 6 from J, leaving 19 bases between them. CDR3 bases: TGCAGTGCTAGAGGCCTAGTTGGACGATGGAGCAATGAGCAGTTCTTC. It is translated as CSARGLVGRWSNEQFF.

This clonotype occurred many times. The chain joins TRBV27 to TRBJ2-7; the match to TRBD2 covers 13 bases. V lost 1 base to trimming and J lost 1 base; unmatched junction nucleotides: 4. There are 17 residues in the CDR3. Germline V gene sequence: CDR1 MNHEY, CDR2 SMNVEV (reference sequence). The CDR3 protein is CASSLLGTSGASYEQYF. DNA of the CDR3: TGTGCCAGCAGTTTATTGGGGACTAGCGGGGCGTCCTACGAGCAGTACTTC.

This clonotype occurred a few times. The rearrangement uses TRBV6-2 or TRBV6-3 and TRBJ2-1, with 10 bases identical to TRBD2. CDR1 is MNHEY and CDR2 is SVGEGT in the germline V gene. This CDR3 comprises 15 residues. V trimming: 4 bases; J trimming: 9 bases; junction bases outside the gene matches: 9. The CDR3 region is CASSFPAGGPTEQFF. For the CDR3, the DNA is TGTGCCAGCAGTTTCCCAGCGGGAGGGCCCACTGAGCAGTTCTTC.

This clonotype was counted at least ten times. V and J are TRBV14 and TRBJ2-2; D is unresolved. Between the trimmed V and J ends, which lost 1 base and 3 bases, there was a span of 3 bases. The CDR3 loop spans 13 amino acids. Germline assignment: CDR1 SGHDN and CDR2 FVKESK. CDR3 sequence: CASSQVYTGELFF. The CDR3 nucleotides are TGTGCCAGCAGCCAAGTCTACACCGGGGAGCTGTTTTTT.

The chain is built from TRBV2 and TRBJ2-3, with TRBD1 matching over 7 bases. V gave up 7 bases and J gave up 0 bases; unmatched junction bases: 7. CDR3 length: 15 amino acids. Germline V gives CDR1 SNHLY, CDR2 FYNNEI. The CDR3 bases are TGTGCCAGCATCCTAGCAGGGGGAAGCACAGATACGCAGTATTTT. Translating it yields CASILAGGSTDTQYF.

This clonotype was counted many times. The chain has TRBV30 and TRBJ2-2; D gene ambiguous. The CDR3 loop spans 13 amino acids. The germline gives CDR1 GTSNPN, CDR2 SVGIG (reference sequence). V dropped 0 bases and J dropped 4 bases, with 6 bases sitting between them. The CDR3 reads CAWSVGRTGELFF. CDR3 nucleotides: TGTGCCTGGAGTGTAGGTCGCACCGGGGAGCTGTTTTTT.

This clonotype was seen a handful of times. The chain employs TRBV7-2 and TRBJ2-3; 10 bases fit TRBD2. The CDR3 loop spans 16 amino acids. Unmatched junction bases numbered 4, after V lost 3 bases and J lost 1 base. Per germline, CDR1 SGHTA and CDR2 FQGNSA. CDR3 region: CASSFAGTSGTDTQYF. CDR3 DNA: TGTGCCAGCAGCTTTGCCGGGACTAGCGGCACAGATACGCAGTATTTT.

This clonotype was found a few times. CDR3 protein: CASSRFTGTVEETQYF. CDR3 DNA: TGTGCCAGCTCACGGTTTACCGGGACCGTAGAAGAGACCCAGTACTTC. The chain joins TRBV18 to TRBJ2-5, with D perhaps matching TRBD1 or TRBD2 (5 bases each). The germline V and J ends were trimmed by 4 bases and 3 bases, with 18 bases remaining between them. Germline V gene sequence: CDR1 KGHSH, CDR2 LQKENI. The CDR3 is made up of 16 amino acids.

This clonotype was seen repeatedly, ten times or more. The V call is TRBV6-5, the J call TRBJ2-2, with D unresolved. The length of the CDR3 is 16 residues. V dropped 0 bases and J dropped 3 bases, with 11 bases sitting between them. The germline CDR1 and CDR2 sequences are MNHEY and SVGAGI. This chain's CDR3 is CASSYSSAVHTGELFF. The CDR3 bases are TGTGCCAGCAGTTACTCCTCAGCCGTCCACACCGGGGAGCTGTTTTTT.

This clonotype was observed many times. The chain uses TRBV12-3 or TRBV12-4 and TRBJ1-4, with 9 bases identical to TRBD1. This CDR3 comprises 15 residues. The trim removed 6 bases at V and 0 bases at J, leaving 2 bases unmatched. The CDR3 loop is CASRGQGATNEKLFF. The DNA for the CDR3 is TGTGCCAGCAGGGGACAGGGTGCAACTAATGAAAAACTGTTTTTT.

This clonotype has only a few counts. The chain uses TRBV6-1 and TRBJ2-3; no clear D gene. There are 15 residues in the CDR3. Germline V CDR1 and CDR2: MNHNS, SASEGT. Trimming removed 3 bases from V and 5 bases from J, with 15 bases in between. Here the CDR3 reads CASSERGRLGDTQYF. Here the CDR3 DNA reads TGTGCCAGCAGTGAGCGTGGCAGGCTAGGAGATACGCAGTATTTT.

This clonotype was seen only a few times. The chain recombines TRBV18 with TRBJ2-7; a possible D gene is TRBD2 (6 bases). The V and J ends lost 6 bases and 1 base respectively, with 13 bases between them. There are 14 residues in the CDR3. Germline CDR1 is KGHSH and CDR2 is LQKENI. As DNA, the CDR3 is TGTGCCAGCTCGAGTCAGGAGGGGTCCTACGAGCAGTACTTC. This codes for CASSSQEGSYEQYF.

This chain connects TRBV5-6 to TRBJ2-7; no clear D gene. V was shortened by 0 bases and J by 2 bases, with 12 bases between the two germline ends. The CDR3 has 15 residues. Germline V CDR1 and CDR2: SGHDT, YYEEEE. The CDR3 is CASSLETVQTYEQYF. CDR3 sequence (DNA): TGTGCCAGCAGCTTGGAAACAGTCCAAACCTACGAGCAGTACTTC.